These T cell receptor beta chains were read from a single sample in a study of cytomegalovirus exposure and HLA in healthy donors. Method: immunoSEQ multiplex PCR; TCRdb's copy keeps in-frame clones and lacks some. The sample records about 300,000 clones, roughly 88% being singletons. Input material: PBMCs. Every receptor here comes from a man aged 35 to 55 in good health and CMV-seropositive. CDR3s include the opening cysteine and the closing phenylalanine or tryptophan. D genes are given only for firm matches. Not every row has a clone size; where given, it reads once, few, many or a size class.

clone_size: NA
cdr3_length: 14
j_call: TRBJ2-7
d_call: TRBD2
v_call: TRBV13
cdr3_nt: TGTGCCAGCAGCCGTAGCGGGAGGGCCTACGAGCAGTACTTC
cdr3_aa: CASSRSGRAYEQYF

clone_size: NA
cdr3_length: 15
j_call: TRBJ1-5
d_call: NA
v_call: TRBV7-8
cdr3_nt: TGTGCCAGCAGCTTAGTCCAGGGAGGGAATCAGCCCCAGCATTTT
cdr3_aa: CASSLVQGGNQPQHF

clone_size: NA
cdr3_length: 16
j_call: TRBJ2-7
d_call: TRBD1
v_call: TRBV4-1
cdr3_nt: TGCGCCAGCAGCCCCACCAGGGGGACAAACTGGTACGAGCAGTACTTC
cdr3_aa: CASSPTRGTNWYEQYF

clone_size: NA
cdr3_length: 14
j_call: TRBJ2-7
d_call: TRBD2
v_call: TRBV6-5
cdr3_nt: TGTGCCAGCAGTTACTATACTAGCGGGAACGAGCAGTACTTC
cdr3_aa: CASSYYTSGNEQYF

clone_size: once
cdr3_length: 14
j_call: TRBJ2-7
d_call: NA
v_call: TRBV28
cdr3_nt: TGTGCCAGCAAAACACCTGCGAGGGTCTACGAGCAGTACTTC
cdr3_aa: CASKTPARVYEQYF

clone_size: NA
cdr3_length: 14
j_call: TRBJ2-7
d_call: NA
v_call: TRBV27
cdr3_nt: TGTGCCAGCAGTTTAAGGATGGGAGTTTACGAGCAGTACTTC
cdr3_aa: CASSLRMGVYEQYF

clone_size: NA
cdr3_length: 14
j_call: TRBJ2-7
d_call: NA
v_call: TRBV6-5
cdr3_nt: TGTGCCAGCAGAACTTCGGACAGCTCCTACGAGCAGTACTTC
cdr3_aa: CASRTSDSSYEQYF

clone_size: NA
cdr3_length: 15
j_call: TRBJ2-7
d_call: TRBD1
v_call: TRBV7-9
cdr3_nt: TGTGCCAGCAGCAGAGGACAGGGGGATACCTACGAGCAGTACTTC
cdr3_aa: CASSRGQGDTYEQYF

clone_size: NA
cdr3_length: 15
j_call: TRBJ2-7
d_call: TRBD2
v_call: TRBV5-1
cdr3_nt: TGCGCCAGCAGCTTAAGCGGGGTGAGCTCCTACGAGCAGTACTTC
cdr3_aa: CASSLSGVSSYEQYF

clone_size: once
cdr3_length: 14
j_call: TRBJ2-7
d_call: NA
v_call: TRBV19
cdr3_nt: TGTGCCAGTAGTGGAACGGCAGGGGCCTACGAGCAGTACTTC
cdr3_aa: CASSGTAGAYEQYF

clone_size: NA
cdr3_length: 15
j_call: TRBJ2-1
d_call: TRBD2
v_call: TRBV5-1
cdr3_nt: TGCGCCAGCAGCTTGTTAGCGGGAGCGGGCAATGAGCAGTTCTTC
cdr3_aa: CASSLLAGAGNEQFF

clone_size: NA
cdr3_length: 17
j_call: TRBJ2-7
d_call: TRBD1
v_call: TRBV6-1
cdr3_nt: TGTGCCAGCAGTGCCCGCCTACAGGGGGCAAGGACCTACGAGCAGTACTTC
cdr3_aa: CASSARLQGARTYEQYF

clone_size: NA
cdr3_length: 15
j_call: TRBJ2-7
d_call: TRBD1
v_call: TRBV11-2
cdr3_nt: TGTGCCAGCAGCCCCCTCCGGGACAGGATCTACGAGCAGTACTTC
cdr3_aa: CASSPLRDRIYEQYF

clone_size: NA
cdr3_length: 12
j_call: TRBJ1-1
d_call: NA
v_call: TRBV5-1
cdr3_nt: TGCGCCAGCAGCCTACGTAACACTGAAGCTTTCTTT
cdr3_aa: CASSLRNTEAFF